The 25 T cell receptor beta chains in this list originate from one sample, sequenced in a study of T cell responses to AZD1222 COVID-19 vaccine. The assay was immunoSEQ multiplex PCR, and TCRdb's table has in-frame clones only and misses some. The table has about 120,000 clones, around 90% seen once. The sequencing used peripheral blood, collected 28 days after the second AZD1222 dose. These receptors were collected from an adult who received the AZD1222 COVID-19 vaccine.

This chain's CDR3 is CSVELGPWGQANYEQYF. The DNA for the CDR3 is TGCAGCGTTGAACTTGGACCTTGGGGACAGGCGAACTACGAGCAGTACTTC. The rearrangement uses TRBV29-1 and TRBJ2-7; TRBD1 matches 8 bases. This CDR3 has 17 amino acids. The trim removed 2 bases at V and 3 bases at J, leaving 15 bases unmatched. Germline V CDR1 and CDR2: SQVTM, ANQGSEA.

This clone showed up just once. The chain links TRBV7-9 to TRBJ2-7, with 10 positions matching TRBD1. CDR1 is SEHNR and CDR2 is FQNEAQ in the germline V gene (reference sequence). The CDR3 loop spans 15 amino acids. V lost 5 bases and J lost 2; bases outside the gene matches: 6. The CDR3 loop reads CASSDRDRGTYEQYF. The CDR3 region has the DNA TGTGCCAGCAGCGACCGGGACAGGGGAACCTACGAGCAGTACTTC.

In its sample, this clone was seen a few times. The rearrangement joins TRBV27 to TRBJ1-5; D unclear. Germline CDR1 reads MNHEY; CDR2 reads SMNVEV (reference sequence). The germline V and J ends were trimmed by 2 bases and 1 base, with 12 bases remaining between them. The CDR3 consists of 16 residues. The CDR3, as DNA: TGTGCCAGCAGTTTAGTAGCGCAGGCAAGCAATCAGCCCCAGCATTTT. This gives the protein CASSLVAQASNQPQHF.

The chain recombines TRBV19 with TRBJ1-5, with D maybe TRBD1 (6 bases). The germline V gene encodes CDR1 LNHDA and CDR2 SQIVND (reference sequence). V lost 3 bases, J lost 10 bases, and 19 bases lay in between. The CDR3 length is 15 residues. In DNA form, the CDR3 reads TGTGCCAGTAGTATCCCAACAGGGCCCGACCGACCCCAGCATTTT. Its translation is CASSIPTGPDRPQHF.

This chain's CDR3 is CSVGTRDNERGYGYTF. In DNA form, the CDR3 reads TGCAGCGTGGGAACCCGGGACAACGAAAGAGGCTATGGCTACACCTTC. V is TRBV29-1 and J is TRBJ1-2; D is possibly TRBD1 (6 bases). Germline CDR1 reads SQVTM; CDR2 reads ANQGSEA. The germline V and J ends were trimmed by 6 bases and 4 bases, with 24 bases remaining between them. The CDR3 is 16 amino acids.

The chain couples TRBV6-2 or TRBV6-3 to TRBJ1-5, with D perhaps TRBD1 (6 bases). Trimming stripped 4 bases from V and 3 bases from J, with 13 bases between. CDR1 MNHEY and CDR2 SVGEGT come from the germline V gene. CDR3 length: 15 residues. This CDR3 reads CASSSKTGFNQPQHF. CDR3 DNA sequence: TGTGCCAGCAGTTCCAAGACAGGTTTCAATCAGCCCCAGCATTTT.

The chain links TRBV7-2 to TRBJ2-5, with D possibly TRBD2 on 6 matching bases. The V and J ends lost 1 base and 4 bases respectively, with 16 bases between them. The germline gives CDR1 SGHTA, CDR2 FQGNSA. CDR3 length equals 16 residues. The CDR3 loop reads CASSLGGGNVRETQYF. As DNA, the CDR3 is TGTGCCAGCAGCTTAGGGGGCGGGAACGTGAGAGAGACCCAGTACTTC.

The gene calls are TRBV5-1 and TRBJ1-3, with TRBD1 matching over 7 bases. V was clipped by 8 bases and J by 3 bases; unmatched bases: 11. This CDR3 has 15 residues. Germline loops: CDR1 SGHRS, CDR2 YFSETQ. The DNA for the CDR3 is TGCGCCAGTAGCCCGGAGGGGGCGCGTGGAAACACCATATATTTT. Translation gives CASSPEGARGNTIYF. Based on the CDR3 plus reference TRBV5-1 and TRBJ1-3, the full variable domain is KAGVTQTPRYLIKTRGQQVTLSCSPISGHRSVSWYQQTPGQGLQFLFEYFSETQRNKGNFPGRFSGRQFSNSRSEMNVSTLELGDSALYLCASSPEGARGNTIYFGEGSWLTVV.

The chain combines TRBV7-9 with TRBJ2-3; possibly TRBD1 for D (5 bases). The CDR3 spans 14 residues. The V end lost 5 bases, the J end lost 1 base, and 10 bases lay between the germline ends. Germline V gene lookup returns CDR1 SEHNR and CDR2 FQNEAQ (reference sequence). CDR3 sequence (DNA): TGTGCCAGCAGCCCTGGACAAGGCACAGATACGCAGTATTTT. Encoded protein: CASSPGQGTDTQYF.

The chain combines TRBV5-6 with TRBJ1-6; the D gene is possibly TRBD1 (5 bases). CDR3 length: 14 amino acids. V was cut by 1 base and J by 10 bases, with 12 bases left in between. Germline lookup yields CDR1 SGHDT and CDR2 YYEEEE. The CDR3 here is CASSLIGVGSPLHF. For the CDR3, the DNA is TGTGCCAGCAGCTTGATAGGGGTAGGCTCACCCCTCCACTTT.

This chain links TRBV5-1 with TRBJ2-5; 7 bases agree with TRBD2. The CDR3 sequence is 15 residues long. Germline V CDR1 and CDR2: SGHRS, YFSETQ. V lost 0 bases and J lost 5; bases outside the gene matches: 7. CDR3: CASSLGSSGGETQYF. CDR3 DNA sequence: TGCGCCAGCAGCTTGGGCTCTAGCGGTGGGGAGACCCAGTACTTC.

The DNA of the CDR3 is TGTGCCAGCAGTTATTTACCCCAGTTGGGGGACAATGAGCAGTTCTTC. It specifies CASSYLPQLGDNEQFF. The V gene is TRBV6-2 or TRBV6-3, the J gene TRBJ2-1, with D perhaps TRBD1 or TRBD2 (5 bases each). The CDR3 has 16 residues. Germline V lookup: CDR1 MNHEY, CDR2 SVGEGT. V dropped 3 bases and J dropped 5 bases, with 17 bases sitting between them.

The CDR3 bases are TGTGCCAGCAGCGCCAGTCGGGGGGCGCTTGGCTACACCTTC. Protein sequence: CASSASRGALGYTF. This sequence joins TRBV9 and TRBJ1-2, with a weak D call TRBD1 (6 bases). The CDR3 is 14 residues long. Per the germline V gene, CDR1 is SGDLS and CDR2 is YYNGEE. V lost 3 bases and J 7 bases, leaving 16 bases between the germline ends.

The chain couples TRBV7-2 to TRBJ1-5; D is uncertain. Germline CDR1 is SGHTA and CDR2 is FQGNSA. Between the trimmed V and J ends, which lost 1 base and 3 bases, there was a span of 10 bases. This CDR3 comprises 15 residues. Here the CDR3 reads CASSLVSQINQPQHF. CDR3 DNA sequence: TGTGCCAGCAGCTTAGTGTCCCAGATCAATCAGCCCCAGCATTTT.

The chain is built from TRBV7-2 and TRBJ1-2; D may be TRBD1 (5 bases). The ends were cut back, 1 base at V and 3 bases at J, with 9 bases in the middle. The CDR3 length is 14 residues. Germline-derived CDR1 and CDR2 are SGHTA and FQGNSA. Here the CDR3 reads CASSLGWGDYGYTF. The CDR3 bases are TGTGCCAGCAGCTTAGGATGGGGGGACTATGGCTACACCTTC.

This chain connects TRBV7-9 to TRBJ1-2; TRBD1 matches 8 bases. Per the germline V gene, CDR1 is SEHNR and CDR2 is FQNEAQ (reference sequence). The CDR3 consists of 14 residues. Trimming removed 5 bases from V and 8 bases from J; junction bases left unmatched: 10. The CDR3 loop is CASSLDRGHGGYTF. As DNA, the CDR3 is TGTGCCAGCAGCCTTGACAGGGGACATGGAGGCTACACCTTC.

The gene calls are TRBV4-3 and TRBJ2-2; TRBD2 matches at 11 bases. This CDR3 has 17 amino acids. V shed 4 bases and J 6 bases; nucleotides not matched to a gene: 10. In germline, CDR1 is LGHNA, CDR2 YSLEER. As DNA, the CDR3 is TGCGCCAGCAGCCGGGAACTAGCGGGAGTTGTCGCCGGGGAGCTGTTTTTT. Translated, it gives CASSRELAGVVAGELFF.

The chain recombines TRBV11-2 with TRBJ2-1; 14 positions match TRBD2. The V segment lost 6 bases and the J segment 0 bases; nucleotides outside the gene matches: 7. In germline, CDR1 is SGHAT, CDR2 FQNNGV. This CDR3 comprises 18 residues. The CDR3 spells CASSSGLAGVSSYNEQFF. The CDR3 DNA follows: TGTGCCAGCAGTTCGGGACTAGCGGGAGTTAGCTCCTACAATGAGCAGTTCTTC.

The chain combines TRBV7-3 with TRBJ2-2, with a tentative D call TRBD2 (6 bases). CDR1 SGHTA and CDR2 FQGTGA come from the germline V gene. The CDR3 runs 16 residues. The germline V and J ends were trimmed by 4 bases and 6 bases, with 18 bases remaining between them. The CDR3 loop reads CASSSPPLTSSGELFF. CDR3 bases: TGTGCCAGCAGCTCGCCTCCACTGACTAGTTCCGGGGAGCTGTTTTTT.

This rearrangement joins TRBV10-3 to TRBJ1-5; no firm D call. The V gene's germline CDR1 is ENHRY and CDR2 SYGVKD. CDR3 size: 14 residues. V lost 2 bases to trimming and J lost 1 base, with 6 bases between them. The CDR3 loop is CAISEVESNQPQHF. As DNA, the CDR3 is TGTGCCATCAGTGAGGTTGAAAGCAATCAGCCCCAGCATTTT.

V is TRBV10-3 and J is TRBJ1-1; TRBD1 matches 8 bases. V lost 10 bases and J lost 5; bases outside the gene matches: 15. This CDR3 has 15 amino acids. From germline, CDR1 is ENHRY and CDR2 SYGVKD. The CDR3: CASSLGQAYRTEAFF. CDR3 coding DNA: TGTGCCAGCAGCCTGGGACAGGCCTACAGGACTGAAGCTTTCTTT.

CDR3 amino acids: CASSPFSSGGPKETQYF. CDR3 nucleotide sequence: TGTGCCAGCAGCCCATTCTCTAGCGGGGGGCCGAAAGAGACCCAGTACTTC. The V and J genes are TRBV11-2 and TRBJ2-5, with TRBD2 matching 11 bases. With V trimmed by 5 bases and J by 3 bases, 11 bases remained unmatched. The CDR3 contains 17 residues. Germline CDR1 SGHAT, CDR2 FQNNGV.

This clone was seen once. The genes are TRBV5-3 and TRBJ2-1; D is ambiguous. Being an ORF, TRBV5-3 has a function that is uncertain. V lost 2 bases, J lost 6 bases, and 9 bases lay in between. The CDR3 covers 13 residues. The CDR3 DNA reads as TGTGCCAGAAGCTTACACCTTTCCAATGAGCAGTTCTTC. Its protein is CARSLHLSNEQFF.

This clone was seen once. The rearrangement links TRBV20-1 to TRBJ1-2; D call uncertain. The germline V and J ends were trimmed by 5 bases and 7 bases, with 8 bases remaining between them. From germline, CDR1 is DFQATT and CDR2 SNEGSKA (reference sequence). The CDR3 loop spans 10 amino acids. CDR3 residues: CSALSGGYTF. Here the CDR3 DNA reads TGCAGTGCTTTATCAGGTGGCTACACCTTC.

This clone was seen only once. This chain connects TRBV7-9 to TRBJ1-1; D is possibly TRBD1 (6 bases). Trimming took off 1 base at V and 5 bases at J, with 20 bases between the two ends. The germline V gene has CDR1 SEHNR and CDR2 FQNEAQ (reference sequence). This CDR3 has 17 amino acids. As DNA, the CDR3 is TGTGCCAGCAGCTTAGTCCGGGACATCTTCTATCTTACTGAAGCTTTCTTT. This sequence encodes CASSLVRDIFYLTEAFF.